This is a list of T cell receptor beta chains from one sample in a study of cytomegalovirus exposure and HLA in healthy donors. Assay used: immunoSEQ multiplex PCR; TCRdb lists only in-frame clones, some missing. This sample carries about 120,000 clones, over 75% of them seen once, and the ten largest clones take 1.5%. The source material was PBMCs. These receptors all stem from a woman under 30 in good health and CMV-seronegative. The CDR3 runs from the conserved cysteine through the conserved F or W. The order of the fields is CDR3 protein, CDR3 length, clone size, V gene, D gene. The D gene is left open where the match is weak. Some rows have no size entry. The others give once, few or many, or a class for an expanded clone.

CASSSLTGNTEAFF,14,NA,TRBV5-1,NA
CASSPQGNYGYTF,13,NA,TRBV4-1,NA
CASSSSPREATYNEQFF,17,NA,TRBV4-1,TRBD2
CASSPRTSGGNTGELFF,17,NA,TRBV18,TRBD2
CASSLTSGTMRQYF,14,once,TRBV5-1,TRBD2
CASSLFSVTDTQYF,14,NA,TRBV5-1,NA
CASSEGKEGVVAEAFF,16,NA,TRBV2,NA
CASSLGDRDYQPQHF,15,NA,TRBV5-8,TRBD1
CASSQDRMNTEAFF,14,NA,TRBV4-3,NA
CASSYLDRGSTDTQYF,16,once,TRBV6-6,NA
CASSAVLSDTQYF,13,NA,TRBV7-9,NA
CASSPLGTGKNYGYTF,16,once,TRBV4-2,TRBD1
CASSTRTSGDYEQYF,15,NA,TRBV7-2,TRBD2
CSVEYSNDNSNTQYF,15,NA,TRBV29-1,NA